This entry lists 7 T cell receptor beta chains sequenced from one sample in a study of technical replicates of blood from a handful of donors (dated 2017 in TCRdb). Libraries were made using the immunoSEQ multiplex PCR assay. TCRdb provides this immuneACCESS table in a form limited to in-frame rearrangements. Some clones are lacking; in checked studies, under half of them reflect an unresolved V gene, and why the rest are absent is not known. The sample table contains about 79,000 clones; only one count was recorded for approximately 94% of them. The top ten clones comprise approximately 0.25% of the sample. Sequencing was done on a sample of T cells isolated from PBMCs. Receptors originate from a human donor in good health.

V is TRBV11-2 and J is TRBJ2-3; TRBD2 aligns across 7 bases. CDR1 SGHAT and CDR2 FQNNGV come from the germline V gene. V shed 2 bases, J shed 6 bases, and the junction held 8 bases outside the gene matches. The CDR3 has 15 residues. DNA for the CDR3: TGTGCCAGCAGCTTACTTCGGGGAGGGCCCGATACGCAGTATTTT. Protein: CASSLLRGGPDTQYF.

The rearrangement links TRBV5-6 to TRBJ2-5; 8 nucleotides agree with TRBD1. V gave up 2 bases and J gave up 2 bases; unmatched junction bases: 8. This CDR3 spans 16 amino acids. CDR1 is SGHDT and CDR2 is YYEEEE in the germline V gene. DNA of the CDR3: TGTGCCAGCAGCTTAGAGACAGGGGCGATTCAAGAGACCCAGTACTTC. This translates into CASSLETGAIQETQYF.

This clone was detected a few times. The rearrangement joins TRBV27 to TRBJ1-6; TRBD1 aligns across 7 bases. Trimming removed 6 bases from V and 4 bases from J; junction bases left unmatched: 6. Germline CDR1 is MNHEY and CDR2 is SMNVEV (reference sequence). The CDR3 has 15 residues. In DNA, the CDR3 is TGTGCCAGCAGCAACAGGGGAGAATATAATTCACCCCTCCACTTT. Its translation is CASSNRGEYNSPLHF.

The chain couples TRBV6-6 to TRBJ1-4, with 8 bases matching TRBD1. V was clipped by 6 bases and J by 10 bases; unmatched bases: 10. The CDR3 is 14 residues long. The germline CDR1 and CDR2 sequences are MNHNY and SVGAGI (reference sequence). The CDR3 loop is CASSQDRARGKLFF. The CDR3, as DNA: TGTGCCAGCAGCCAGGACAGGGCCAGAGGAAAACTGTTTTTT.

V and J are TRBV6-1 and TRBJ1-3; D gene unclear. Trimming took 7 bases from V and 4 from J, leaving 14 bases between them. Per germline, CDR1 MNHNS and CDR2 SASEGT. The CDR3 runs to 14 residues. CDR3 DNA: TGTGCCAGCATCAGCGGATTTACAGGAAACACCATATATTTT. This sequence encodes CASISGFTGNTIYF.

The V gene is TRBV2, the J gene TRBJ2-6; 9 bases line up with TRBD1. V dropped 3 bases and J dropped 2; count of bases not matched to a gene: 2. The CDR3 consists of 16 residues. The germline V gene has CDR1 SNHLY and CDR2 FYNNEI. The CDR3 DNA follows: TGTGCCAGCAGTGAGACAGGGGGGACTGGGGCCAACGTCCTGACTTTC. As protein: CASSETGGTGANVLTF. The full variable domain, with the rest looked up from reference TRBV2 and TRBJ2-6, is EPEVTQTPSHQVTQMGQEVILRCVPISNHLYFYWYRQILGQKVEFLVSFYNNEISEKSEIFDDQFSVERPDGSNFTLKIRSTKLEDSAMYFCASSETGGTGANVLTFGAGSRLTVL.

The rearrangement uses TRBV11-2 and TRBJ2-7, with TRBD2 as a possible D gene (5 bases). V gave up 1 base and J gave up 5 bases, with 6 bases separating them. This CDR3 region has 12 residues. Germline V gene data show CDR1 as SGHAT and CDR2 as FQNNGV. The CDR3 loop is CASSLVRDEQYF. CDR3 bases: TGTGCCAGCAGCTTAGTGAGGGACGAGCAGTACTTC.